This T cell receptor (beta chain) was captured by sequencing in a study of response to subunit inactivated influenza vaccine. Study-wide results and caveats: Seasonal influenza vaccination, on each occasion, was suggested by the authors to recruit few new T cells.

Worth noting for this clonotype: What it recognizes is unknown.

Germline-derived CDR1 and CDR2 are LGHNA and YNFKEQ. The CDR3 length is 16 residues. V was clipped by 1 base and J by 6 bases; unmatched bases: 7. One entry per CDR3 protein results from TCRdb running MiXCR on the RT-PCR reads. The sample lists just over 300,000 distinct CDR3 sequences, 21% occurring once. This TCR came from a man between 50 and 70 years old who received an inactivated influenza vaccine. The input for sequencing was PBMCs from blood, taken around 22 months after vaccination. This chain links TRBV4-2 with TRBJ2-3, with 10 nucleotides matching TRBD1. In nucleotides, the CDR3 is TGTGCCAGCAGCCAAGGGCCGGAGACAGGGGGCGATACGCAGTATTTT. Translating gives CASSQGPETGGDTQYF.